Each of the 26 T cell receptor beta chains below was sequenced from the same sample in a study of cytomegalovirus exposure and HLA in healthy donors. The PCR had 60 Vbeta and 13 Jbeta primers. The method was immunoSEQ multiplex PCR; TCRdb's version includes in-frame clones alone and lacks a portion of them. The sample comprises more than 80,000 clones, 70% to 80% of which are singletons, and 3.5% to 4% rests with the top ten. The sequenced material came from PBMCs. The receptors come from a man aged 55 to 70 in good health and CMV-seronegative.

V gene TRBV7-9 combines with J gene TRBJ2-5; 7 bases are shared with TRBD2. The V and J ends lost 5 bases and 3 bases, in that order; junction bases with no gene match: 3. This CDR3 spans 13 amino acids. Germline assignment: CDR1 SEHNR and CDR2 FQNEAQ (reference sequence). CDR3 in DNA: TGTGCCAGCAGCACAAGCGGGGAAGAGACCCAGTACTTC. Translating gives CASSTSGEETQYF.

The chain employs TRBV5-6 and TRBJ2-3, with TRBD2 matching over 10 bases. V was clipped by 0 bases and J by 3 bases; unmatched bases: 10. This CDR3 is built from 18 residues. CDR1 and CDR2 from the germline V gene are SGHDT and YYEEEE. The CDR3 DNA follows: TGTGCCAGCAGCTTGGGGCCCCCCCTAGCGGGGGAGACAGATACGCAGTATTTT. Translation gives CASSLGPPLAGETDTQYF.

This chain links TRBV5-1 with TRBJ2-7; tentative D call: TRBD2 (5 bases). The CDR3 consists of 14 residues. With 0 bases removed from V and 6 bases from J, the gap between germline ends came to 13 bases. Germline V lookup: CDR1 SGHRS, CDR2 YFSETQ. CDR3 region: CASSLGGAPPEQYF. The CDR3 region has the DNA TGCGCCAGCAGCTTGGGGGGAGCTCCACCCGAGCAGTACTTC.

This clone showed up just a few times. The CDR3 here is CASSLTTDTQYF. Written as DNA, the CDR3 is TGCGCCAGCAGCTTAACTACAGATACGCAGTATTTT. J is TRBJ2-3 and V is TRBV5-1, with D unresolved. The CDR3 extends over 12 amino acids. V lost 2 bases, J lost 3 bases, and 4 bases lay in between. Germline CDR1 reads SGHRS; CDR2 reads YFSETQ.

This chain links TRBV7-2 with TRBJ2-2; possibly TRBD2 for D (5 bases). The CDR3 length is 14 residues. Germline V CDR1 and CDR2: SGHTA, FQGNSA. With 6 bases removed from V and 5 bases from J, the gap between germline ends came to 13 bases. For the CDR3, the DNA is TGTGCCAGCAGGGGAGACGTAGGGACCGGGGAGCTGTTTTTT. Translated: CASRGDVGTGELFF.

This clone was seen a handful of times. The chain uses TRBV6-5 and TRBJ1-1; no reliable D call. Per germline, CDR1 MNHEY and CDR2 SVGAGI. There are 14 residues in the CDR3. V was shortened by 4 bases and J by 2 bases, with 11 bases between the two germline ends. For the CDR3, the DNA is TGTGCCAGCAGTTTCAGGCGGGGAAACACTGAAGCTTTCTTT. This sequence encodes CASSFRRGNTEAFF.

The chain recombines TRBV4-3 with TRBJ2-7, with D perhaps TRBD2 (6 bases). Germline V gives CDR1 LGHNA, CDR2 YSLEER. Trimming removed 2 bases from V and 5 bases from J, with 22 bases in between. The CDR3 covers 17 residues. This CDR3 reads CASSQSTGAGTLNEQYF. Here the CDR3 DNA reads TGCGCCAGCAGCCAAAGTACTGGGGCGGGGACTCTAAACGAGCAGTACTTC.

The chain has TRBV5-5 and TRBJ1-6; D is ambiguous. Trimming took 3 bases from V and 8 from J, leaving 6 bases between them. Germline values: CDR1 SGHKS, CDR2 YYEKEE (reference sequence). The CDR3 extends over 12 amino acids. The CDR3 sequence is CASSSRDSPLHF. CDR3 coding DNA: TGTGCCAGCAGCTCTAGAGATTCACCCCTCCACTTT.

The chain joins TRBV9 to TRBJ2-3, with D perhaps matching TRBD1 (5 bases). The germline CDR1 and CDR2 sequences are SGDLS and YYNGEE. Trimming took off 1 base at V and 2 bases at J, with 14 bases between the two ends. The CDR3 runs 16 residues. This CDR3 is CASSVLGNGHTDTQYF. In DNA, the CDR3 is TGTGCCAGCAGCGTATTAGGGAACGGACACACAGATACGCAGTATTTT.

The chain links TRBV4-3 to TRBJ2-5; tentatively, D is TRBD2 (6 bases). Germline V gene data show CDR1 as LGHNA and CDR2 as YSLEER. V dropped 0 bases and J dropped 3 bases, with 17 bases sitting between them. This CDR3 is 17 amino acids long. The CDR3 nucleotides are TGCGCCAGCAGCCAAGATCTACGCGGACTACGAGAAGAGACCCAGTACTTC. Translation: CASSQDLRGLREETQYF.

This chain joins TRBV5-6 and TRBJ1-6; D possibly corresponds to TRBD1 (5 bases). The CDR3 is 18 residues long. The germline gives CDR1 SGHDT, CDR2 YYEEEE. Between the trimmed V and J ends, which lost 0 bases and 0 bases, there was a span of 13 bases. This chain's CDR3 is CASSLDTQGSSYNSPLHF. CDR3 DNA sequence: TGTGCCAGCAGCTTGGATACCCAGGGAAGCTCCTATAATTCACCCCTCCACTTT.

The V and J genes are TRBV5-1 and TRBJ1-6, with 7 bases aligning to TRBD1. The CDR3 is 14 residues long. Germline V gene data show CDR1 as SGHRS and CDR2 as YFSETQ. The V and J ends lost 4 bases and 5 bases, in that order; junction bases with no gene match: 3. CDR3 DNA: TGCGCCAGCAGCGCGGGACAGAATAATTCACCCCTCCACTTT. Translation gives CASSAGQNNSPLHF.

The chain couples TRBV29-1 to TRBJ2-1; D is possibly TRBD2 (6 bases). Germline CDR1 reads SQVTM; CDR2 reads ANQGSEA. This CDR3 has 17 residues. The V end lost 3 bases, the J end lost 4 bases, and 22 bases lay between the germline ends. The CDR3 loop reads CSVDGATGDLVYNEQFF. The CDR3 nucleotides read TGCAGCGTTGATGGAGCTACGGGGGACCTAGTTTACAATGAGCAGTTCTTC.

This clone occurred a few times. The chain's CDR3 is CASSHWDRTNTEAFF. Written as DNA, the CDR3 is TGTGCCAGCAGCCACTGGGACAGGACTAACACTGAAGCTTTCTTT. The chain combines TRBV4-2 with TRBJ1-1, with 8 bases aligning to TRBD1. Trimming removed 3 bases from V and 2 bases from J; junction bases left unmatched: 5. The CDR3 is 15 residues long. Looked up from germline, CDR1 is LGHNA and CDR2 is YNFKEQ.

This clone appeared a single time. This chain uses TRBV5-1 with TRBJ1-6; D gene unclear. Between the trimmed V and J ends, which lost 4 bases and 8 bases, there was a span of 13 bases. The germline V gene encodes CDR1 SGHRS and CDR2 YFSETQ. The CDR3 contains 14 residues. In nucleotides, the CDR3 is TGCGCCAGCAGCCTCGGGGAAGGTGATTCACCCCTCCACTTT. Protein sequence: CASSLGEGDSPLHF.

The CDR3 loop reads CASSRDKGEQFF. CDR3 nucleotides: TGCGCCAGCAGCCGCGACAAAGGTGAGCAGTTCTTC. V and J are TRBV5-1 and TRBJ2-1; D not certain. Germline CDR1 is SGHRS and CDR2 is YFSETQ. This CDR3 has 12 residues. The V and J ends lost 4 bases and 9 bases respectively, with 11 bases between them.

The chain carries TRBV6-1 and TRBJ1-2, with 7 bases aligning to TRBD1. This CDR3 contains 15 residues. With 4 bases clipped from V and 6 bases from J, the junction kept 11 bases outside the gene matches. In germline, CDR1 is MNHNS, CDR2 SASEGT. CDR3 in DNA: TGTGCCAGCAGTGTACAACCGACAGGGATAGATGGCTACACCTTC. It translates to CASSVQPTGIDGYTF.

The chain links TRBV19 to TRBJ1-5; D may be TRBD1 (6 bases). CDR1 and CDR2 from the germline V gene are LNHDA and SQIVND (reference sequence). The V end lost 2 bases, the J end lost 3 bases, and 17 bases lay between the germline ends. This CDR3 contains 17 residues. The CDR3 protein is CASSIHEAQGLNQPQHF. For the CDR3, the DNA is TGTGCCAGTAGTATACACGAGGCACAGGGCCTCAATCAGCCCCAGCATTTT. Full variable domain (outside the CDR3, taken from reference TRBV19 and TRBJ1-5): DGGITQSPKYLFRKEGQNVTLSCEQNLNHDAMYWYRQDPGQGLRLIYYSQIVNDFQKGDIAEGYSVSREKKESFPLTVTSAQKNPTAFYLCASSIHEAQGLNQPQHFGDGTRLSIL.

V is TRBV12-1 and J is TRBJ2-2; TRBD2, the D gene given by the table, was not confirmed from the DNA. TRBV12-1 is tagged as a pseudogene. This CDR3 spans 18 amino acids. CDR3 sequence: CASSWGLAGGPDTGELFF. The CDR3 DNA reads as TGTGCCAGCAGCTGGGGACTAGCGGGGGGGCCGGACACCGGGGAGCTGTTTTTT.

The J gene is TRBJ1-2, the V gene TRBV6-5; TRBD1 agrees at 10 bases. V trimming: 6 bases; J trimming: 3 bases; junction bases outside the gene matches: 4. There are 14 residues in the CDR3. In germline, CDR1 is MNHEY, CDR2 SVGAGI. The CDR3 DNA reads TGTGCCAGCAGACGGACAGGGGGGGACTATGGCTACACCTTC. This sequence encodes CASRRTGGDYGYTF.

The V gene is TRBV7-9, the J gene TRBJ2-1, with unresolved D. Germline V lookup: CDR1 SEHNR, CDR2 FQNEAQ (reference sequence). V was pared by 5 bases and J by 6 bases, with 17 bases between. This CDR3 contains 15 residues. The CDR3 nucleotides are TGTGCCAGCAGCCCCCGGGTAAACCCCCCCAATGAGCAGTTCTTC. Protein product: CASSPRVNPPNEQFF.

This chain links TRBV6-5 with TRBJ2-5; 10 nucleotides line up with TRBD1. The V gene's germline CDR1 is MNHEY and CDR2 SVGAGI. The CDR3 sequence is 13 residues long. V lost 5 bases and J lost 7; bases outside the gene matches: 4. CDR3 sequence: CASSDRGPATQYF. CDR3 nucleotides: TGTGCCAGCAGTGACAGGGGGCCTGCGACCCAGTACTTC.

The chain uses TRBV29-1 and TRBJ2-5; 10 bases fit TRBD1. Germline V gene data show CDR1 as SQVTM and CDR2 as ANQGSEA. The CDR3 spans 13 residues. Germline trimming cut 7 bases from V and 5 bases from J; bases unmatched to any gene: 7. DNA of the CDR3: TGCAGCGACCGGGACAGGGGAGGGGAGACCCAGTACTTC. This sequence encodes CSDRDRGGETQYF. The complete variable domain, with remaining parts taken from reference TRBV29-1 and TRBJ2-5, reads SAVISQKPSRDICQRGTSLTIQCQVDSQVTMMFWYRQQPGQSLTLIATANQGSEATYESGFVIDKFPISRPNLTFSTLTVSNMSPEDSSIYLCSDRDRGGETQYFGPGTRLLVL.

V usage is TRBV23-1 and J usage is TRBJ2-7, with D unclear. TRBV23-1 is designated an ORF whose function remains uncertain. Trimming cost V 2 bases and J 1 base, with 9 bases left between them. The CDR3 spans 14 residues. The CDR3 loop reads CASSQPVLSYEQYF. In nucleotides, the CDR3 is TGCGCCAGCAGTCAACCGGTTTTGTCCTACGAGCAGTACTTC.

The chain has TRBV18 and TRBJ1-1; 7 positions match TRBD1. This CDR3 has 16 amino acids. The trim removed 3 bases at V and 0 bases at J, leaving 7 bases unmatched. The germline CDR1 and CDR2 sequences are KGHSH and LQKENI. The CDR3 loop reads CASSPNTGTVNTEAFF. CDR3 sequence (DNA): TGTGCCAGCTCACCTAATACCGGGACAGTGAACACTGAAGCTTTCTTT.

This clone was seen more than once but under ten times. The chain recombines TRBV14 with TRBJ1-1; D not resolved. The CDR3 extends over 13 amino acids. In germline, CDR1 is SGHDN, CDR2 FVKESK. The V and J ends lost 1 base and 7 bases respectively, with 10 bases between them. The CDR3 coding sequence is TGTGCCAGCAGCCAAGGGGTGACACGTGAAGCTTTCTTT. Translating gives CASSQGVTREAFF.